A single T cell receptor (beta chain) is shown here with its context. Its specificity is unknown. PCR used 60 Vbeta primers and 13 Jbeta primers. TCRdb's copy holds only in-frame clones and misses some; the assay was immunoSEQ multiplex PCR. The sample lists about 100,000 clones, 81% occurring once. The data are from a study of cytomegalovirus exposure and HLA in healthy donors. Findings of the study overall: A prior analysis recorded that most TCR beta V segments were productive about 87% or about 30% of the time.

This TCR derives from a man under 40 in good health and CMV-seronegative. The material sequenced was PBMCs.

This CDR3 reads CASSHEREWNEQFF. The CDR3 bases are TGTGCCAGCAGTCATGAGCGGGAGTGGAATGAGCAGTTCTTC. The chain couples TRBV27 to TRBJ2-1; 8 bases fit TRBD2. The CDR3 loop spans 14 amino acids. The germline gives CDR1 MNHEY, CDR2 SMNVEV (reference sequence). The trim removed 5 bases at V and 7 bases at J, leaving 7 bases unmatched.